These 27 T cell receptor beta chains originate from one sample sequenced in a study of blood T cell repertoires in COVID-19. The protocol was immunoSEQ multiplex PCR, while the TCRdb copy is restricted to in-frame clones and leaves out a portion. This table has 200,000 to 250,000 clones, around 87% appearing once. Sequencing input: peripheral blood. Source of these receptors: a woman aged 30 to 39 who had recovered from COVID-19.

This chain joins TRBV12-3 or TRBV12-4 and TRBJ2-7; D not certain. The length of the CDR3 is 13 residues. Trimming cost V 1 base and J 4 bases, with 8 bases left between them. CDR3 amino acids: CASSLGDTYEQYF. The CDR3 coding sequence is TGTGCCAGCAGTTTAGGTGACACATACGAGCAGTACTTC.

The CDR3 here is CASSPRQGGDQPQHF. The CDR3 bases are TGTGCCAGCAGTCCGAGACAGGGGGGGGATCAGCCCCAGCATTTT. The V gene is TRBV27, the J gene TRBJ1-5, with TRBD1 identical over 9 bases. The CDR3 sequence is 15 residues long. V was clipped by 5 bases and J by 5 bases; unmatched bases: 7. Germline assignment: CDR1 MNHEY and CDR2 SMNVEV (reference sequence).

The rearrangement links TRBV5-1 to TRBJ2-2; D is perhaps TRBD2 (6 bases). The CDR3 loop spans 15 amino acids. The germline V gene encodes CDR1 SGHRS and CDR2 YFSETQ. Trimming took off 7 bases at V and 2 bases at J, with 15 bases between the two ends. CDR3 region: CASGRDPLNTGELFF. The CDR3, as DNA: TGCGCCAGCGGGCGGGATCCTCTAAACACCGGGGAGCTGTTTTTT.

The chain uses TRBV7-8 and TRBJ1-3; TRBD1 matches 9 bases. V gave up 5 bases and J gave up 1 base; unmatched junction bases: 12. This CDR3 has 18 amino acids. Germline CDR1 and CDR2: SGHVS and FQNEAQ. The CDR3 DNA reads TGTGCCAGCAGCCGCCGGGACAGGGCTATACAATCTGGAAACACCATATATTTT. It translates to CASSRRDRAIQSGNTIYF.

The chain employs TRBV12-5 and TRBJ1-5, with a possible D match to TRBD1 (5 bases). Trimming took 6 bases from V and 5 from J, leaving 11 bases between them. Per the germline V gene, CDR1 is LGHNT and CDR2 is FRNRAP. The CDR3 runs 13 residues. The CDR3 spells CASGQQEYQPQHF. For the CDR3, the DNA is TGTGCTAGTGGGCAACAGGAGTATCAGCCCCAGCATTTT.

This clone appeared a single time. The V gene is TRBV7-3, the J gene TRBJ1-2, with D possibly TRBD1 on 6 matching bases. The ends were cut back, 5 bases at V and 2 bases at J, with 12 bases in the middle. Germline V CDR1 and CDR2: SGHTA, FQGTGA. The length of the CDR3 is 14 residues. For the CDR3, the DNA is TGTGCCAGCAGCCCGACAGGAGGAAACTATGGCTACACCTTC. As protein: CASSPTGGNYGYTF.

The V gene is TRBV28, the J gene TRBJ2-3, with 8 positions matching TRBD2. The CDR3 covers 16 residues. Germline loops: CDR1 MDHEN, CDR2 SYDVKM. Germline trimming cut 6 bases from V and 3 bases from J; bases unmatched to any gene: 11. CDR3 in amino acids: CASSHGGGPGTDTQYF. DNA of the CDR3: TGTGCCAGCAGCCACGGGGGGGGGCCGGGAACAGATACGCAGTATTTT.

The chain carries TRBV5-1 and TRBJ2-5, with 13 nucleotides matching TRBD2. CDR3 length equals 15 residues. V was clipped by 6 bases and J by 1 base; unmatched bases: 3. From germline, CDR1 is SGHRS and CDR2 YFSETQ. The CDR3 coding sequence is TGCGCCAGCACCGGACTAGCGGGGGCCCAAGAGACCCAGTACTTC. It encodes CASTGLAGAQETQYF.

This chain joins TRBV4-1 and TRBJ2-5; 7 positions match TRBD1. With 3 bases clipped from V and 0 bases from J, the junction kept 4 bases outside the gene matches. The CDR3 loop spans 15 amino acids. In germline, CDR1 is MGHRA, CDR2 YSYEKL. The CDR3 DNA reads as TGCGCCAGCAGCCATTCCGGGACAGACCAAGAGACCCAGTACTTC. Protein sequence: CASSHSGTDQETQYF.

V gene TRBV19 combines with J gene TRBJ1-2; 8 bases fit TRBD1. The J segment lost 4 bases and the V segment lost 3 bases, leaving 7 bases of the junction unmatched. Germline CDR1 reads LNHDA; CDR2 reads SQIVND (reference sequence). This CDR3 spans 15 amino acids. CDR3 sequence: CASSMGGTGAYGYTF. CDR3 DNA: TGTGCCAGTAGTATGGGTGGGACAGGCGCCTATGGCTACACCTTC.

This rearrangement joins TRBV14 to TRBJ2-1; 11 bases agree with TRBD2. The V and J ends lost 3 bases and 8 bases, in that order; junction bases with no gene match: 6. CDR3 length equals 15 residues. Germline CDR1 and CDR2: SGHDN and FVKESK. CDR3 amino acids: CASSHYSGGAYEQFF. CDR3 sequence (DNA): TGTGCCAGCAGCCATTATAGCGGGGGGGCCTATGAGCAGTTCTTC.

The chain has TRBV9 and TRBJ2-2; D gene unclear. The CDR3 extends over 14 amino acids. Trimming cost V 3 bases and J 5 bases, with 11 bases left between them. The germline V gene has CDR1 SGDLS and CDR2 YYNGEE. The CDR3 DNA follows: TGTGCCAGCAGCGCCGGATGGGCTACCGGGGAGCTGTTTTTT. It specifies CASSAGWATGELFF.

The rearrangement uses TRBV6-5 and TRBJ1-5, with 8 bases lining up with TRBD1. The CDR3 has 15 residues. Germline CDR1 MNHEY, CDR2 SVGAGI. The J segment lost 2 bases and the V segment lost 5 bases, leaving 5 bases of the junction unmatched. The CDR3 DNA reads as TGTGCCAGCAGTCCGACAGGGGTTGGCAATCAGCCCCAGCATTTT. It encodes CASSPTGVGNQPQHF.

The rearrangement links TRBV4-1 to TRBJ1-2, with TRBD1 matching over 7 bases. Germline values: CDR1 MGHRA, CDR2 YSYEKL. V was pared by 4 bases and J by 1 base, with 6 bases of the junction left unmatched. The CDR3 extends over 15 amino acids. Here the CDR3 DNA reads TGCGCCAGCAGCCCATCGACAGGGCTTAACTATGGCTACACCTTC. It encodes CASSPSTGLNYGYTF.

The rearrangement uses TRBV5-1 and TRBJ2-1; D ambiguous. V lost 0 bases to trimming and J lost 13 bases, with 8 bases between them. There are 11 residues in the CDR3. CDR1 and CDR2 from the germline V gene are SGHRS and YFSETQ. This chain's CDR3 is CASSLDSSQFF. CDR3 sequence (DNA): TGCGCCAGCAGCTTGGATAGTTCACAGTTCTTC. Full variable domain (rest looked up from reference TRBV5-1 and TRBJ2-1): KAGVTQTPRYLIKTRGQQVTLSCSPISGHRSVSWYQQTPGQGLQFLFEYFSETQRNKGNFPGRFSGRQFSNSRSEMNVSTLELGDSALYLCASSLDSSQFFGPGTRLTVL.

This clone was seen a handful of times. V and J are TRBV7-6 and TRBJ1-4; D uncertain. The length of the CDR3 is 11 residues. V was cut by 7 bases and J by 14 bases, with 14 bases left in between. Germline V gives CDR1 SGHVS, CDR2 FNYEAQ. The CDR3 sequence is CASKSEGNLFF. The CDR3 DNA follows: TGTGCCAGCAAGTCAGAGGGCAATCTGTTTTTT.

Only one count was recorded for this clone. V gene TRBV6-2 or TRBV6-3 combines with J gene TRBJ1-5; no clear D. The CDR3 runs to 17 residues. V was shortened by 0 bases and J by 0 bases, with 12 bases between the two germline ends. The V gene's germline CDR1 is MNHEY and CDR2 SVGEGT. This chain's CDR3 is CASSYSERHYSNQPQHF. CDR3 nucleotides: TGTGCCAGCAGTTACTCGGAGCGCCACTATAGCAATCAGCCCCAGCATTTT.

The rearrangement links TRBV3-1 (or the pseudogene TRBV3-2) to TRBJ2-1; 9 bases map to TRBD2. Germline lookup yields CDR1 LGHDT and CDR2 YNNKEL (reference sequence). This CDR3 region has 15 residues. With 3 bases clipped from V and 4 bases from J, the junction kept 4 bases outside the gene matches. The CDR3 is CASSHQRGAYNEQFF. DNA of the CDR3: TGTGCCAGCAGCCACCAGCGGGGGGCGTACAATGAGCAGTTCTTC.

The V call is TRBV3-1 (or the pseudogene TRBV3-2), the J call TRBJ2-6, with 9 bases that match TRBD1. Germline-derived CDR1 and CDR2 are LGHDT and YNNKEL (reference sequence). This CDR3 spans 19 amino acids. After removal of 3 bases from V and 1 base from J, the junction contained 10 bases not matched to a gene. The CDR3 nucleotides are TGTGCCAGCAGCCATAGATCGGGACAGGGTTTGTCTGGGGCCAACGTCCTGACTTTC. This translates into CASSHRSGQGLSGANVLTF.

This clone has more than one count but fewer than ten. V gene TRBV3-1 (or the pseudogene TRBV3-2) combines with J gene TRBJ1-6, with D tentatively TRBD1 (6 bases). Germline V gene lookup returns CDR1 LGHDT and CDR2 YNNKEL (reference sequence). CDR3 length equals 14 residues. The V gene lost 2 bases and the J gene lost 10 bases, with 12 bases spanning the gap. This chain's CDR3 is CASSQRQGSSPLHF. The CDR3 nucleotides read TGTGCCAGCAGCCAAAGGCAGGGGAGCTCACCCCTCCACTTT.

This clone was seen just once. The chain is built from TRBV5-1 and TRBJ2-5, with TRBD1 identical over 9 bases. Germline CDR1 SGHRS, CDR2 YFSETQ. V was pared by 4 bases and J by 4 bases, with 5 bases of the junction left unmatched. This CDR3 is built from 14 residues. For the CDR3, the DNA is TGCGCCAGCAGCGGGGCGACAGGGGGAGAGACCCAGTACTTC. As protein: CASSGATGGETQYF.

The chain recombines TRBV7-9 with TRBJ2-7; TRBD1 agrees at 8 bases. The germline CDR1 and CDR2 sequences are SEHNR and FQNEAQ (reference sequence). J was trimmed by 7 bases and V by 8 bases; bases with no gene match: 13. The CDR3 totals 14 residues. The CDR3 sequence is CASRSPTGAREQYF. The CDR3 nucleotides are TGTGCCAGCCGATCTCCGACAGGGGCGCGAGAGCAGTACTTC.

This chain links TRBV5-1 with TRBJ2-3; maybe TRBD1 (5 bases). Per the germline V gene, CDR1 is SGHRS and CDR2 is YFSETQ. The CDR3 covers 15 residues. The V gene lost 4 bases and the J gene lost 2 bases, with 14 bases spanning the gap. As DNA, the CDR3 is TGCGCCAGCAGCCACGGGCAGGGTTTCACAGATACGCAGTATTTT. It codes for CASSHGQGFTDTQYF.

The chain couples TRBV3-1 (or the pseudogene TRBV3-2) to TRBJ2-7; 8 bases line up with TRBD1. CDR1 LGHDT and CDR2 YNNKEL come from the germline V gene (reference sequence). The CDR3 covers 14 residues. The trim removed 7 bases at V and 2 bases at J, leaving 7 bases unmatched. The DNA of the CDR3 is TGTGCCAGCACCGGCGGGACAGGCGCCTACGAGCAGTACTTC. Its translation is CASTGGTGAYEQYF.

This chain links TRBV4-2 with TRBJ2-7; 11 nucleotides agree with TRBD2. The CDR3 length is 15 residues. The germline gives CDR1 LGHNA, CDR2 YNFKEQ. The ends lost 4 bases at V and 6 bases at J; junction bases unmatched: 8. CDR3: CASSRVAGGPGEQYF. The CDR3 DNA reads as TGTGCCAGCAGCCGGGTAGCGGGGGGGCCCGGCGAGCAGTACTTC.

Notes on this clone: The same CDR3 can be traced to other DNA sequences in this sample. This sequence joins TRBV5-6 and TRBJ2-1; D may be TRBD2 (6 bases). CDR3 length equals 11 residues. V dropped 2 bases and J dropped 9 bases, with 6 bases sitting between them. CDR1 and CDR2 from the germline V gene are SGHDT and YYEEEE. CDR3 amino acids: CASSFGGEQFF. The CDR3 DNA sequence: TGTGCCAGCAGCTTCGGGGGTGAGCAGTTCTTC.

The rearrangement joins TRBV29-1 to TRBJ2-1; TRBD1 matches at 9 bases. This CDR3 comprises 18 residues. V shed 6 bases and J 6 bases; nucleotides not matched to a gene: 21. Germline lookup yields CDR1 SQVTM and CDR2 ANQGSEA. CDR3 protein: CSVREDLPGTGFSNEQFF. CDR3 sequence (DNA): TGCAGCGTCAGGGAGGATCTGCCGGGGACAGGGTTCAGCAATGAGCAGTTCTTC.